A single sample is the source of the 14 T cell receptor beta chains below, sequenced in a study of regulatory T cells in long-lasting Graves disease. Construction of TCR beta libraries relied on iRepertoire HTBI primers and on Arm-PCR targeting CDR3 regions. TCRdb itself ran the multiplex PCR reads through MiXCR, one entry per CDR3 protein. The table includes 350,000 to 550,000 distinct CDR3 sequences, 14% to 15% detected once. Time point denoted: newly diagnosed GD, antithyroid drugs for less than 3 months. PBMC-derived RNA was used for the TCR library. The same data also contributed to another study, on T cells in Graves' hyperthyroidism and ophthalmopathy.

This sample comprised peripheral blood mononuclear cells (PBMCs), obtained at new diagnosis, from a patient treated with antithyroid drugs. These receptors all stem from a woman aged 30 to 39 with Graves disease.

This clonotype came up many times. The chain links TRBV30 to TRBJ2-2; weak D call: TRBD2 (6 bases). V lost 0 bases and J lost 4, with 12 bases in between. The germline V gene encodes CDR1 GTSNPN and CDR2 SVGIG (reference sequence). This CDR3 is built from 15 residues. CDR3 DNA: TGTGCCTGGAGTGTGTTAGCGGAGCTCACCGGGGAGCTGTTTTTT. Protein sequence: CAWSVLAELTGELFF.

This clonotype appeared many times. This chain connects TRBV30 to TRBJ1-1; D call uncertain. The CDR3 runs 13 residues. CDR1 is GTSNPN and CDR2 is SVGIG in the germline V gene (reference sequence). V was cut by 4 bases and J by 2 bases, with 11 bases left in between. The CDR3 region is CAWKVQDNTEAFF. The DNA for the CDR3 is TGTGCCTGGAAGGTTCAGGATAACACTGAAGCTTTCTTT.

This clonotype has ten or more counts. The V gene is TRBV19, the J gene TRBJ1-1; TRBD1 is a possible D gene (6 bases). The V and J ends lost 8 bases and 3 bases respectively, with 16 bases between them. The CDR3 loop spans 14 amino acids. Germline lookup yields CDR1 LNHDA and CDR2 SQIVND (reference sequence). The CDR3 coding sequence is TGTGCCAGTCAGAGGGGGAATGGGGACACTGAAGCTTTCTTT. It is translated as CASQRGNGDTEAFF.

This clonotype was found many times. The rearrangement uses TRBV11-3 and TRBJ2-7, with TRBD2 matching over 8 bases. V was pared by 7 bases and J by 5 bases, with 10 bases of the junction left unmatched. CDR3 length: 14 residues. CDR1 is SGHNT, CDR2 YENEEA, per germline. CDR3 region: CASTRSGSVDEQYF. The CDR3 coding sequence is TGTGCCAGCACCCGCAGCGGGAGCGTCGACGAGCAGTACTTC.

At least ten counts were recorded for this clonotype. The CDR3 DNA reads TGTGCCAGCAGTCCAGGGGGTCGGAACACTGAAGCTTTCTTT. It codes for CASSPGGRNTEAFF. The genes are TRBV6-1 and TRBJ1-1; 7 positions agree with TRBD1. This CDR3 comprises 14 residues. Per germline, CDR1 MNHNS and CDR2 SASEGT. V was pared by 5 bases and J by 1 base, with 4 bases of the junction left unmatched.

The chain joins TRBV7-9 to TRBJ2-7; D ambiguous. The CDR3 has 13 amino acids. V lost 3 bases and J lost 4, with 10 bases in between. Per germline, CDR1 SEHNR and CDR2 FQNEAQ (reference sequence). The CDR3 DNA is TGTGCCAGCAGCTTTCAGGAAGGGTACGAGCAGTACTTC. Its translation is CASSFQEGYEQYF.

The sample holds many counts of this clonotype. The chain employs TRBV30 and TRBJ2-5, with TRBD2 as a possible D gene (5 bases). The germline CDR1 and CDR2 sequences are GTSNPN and SVGIG (reference sequence). V was cut by 0 bases and J by 9 bases, with 14 bases left in between. This CDR3 is 13 amino acids long. CDR3 nucleotides: TGTGCCTGGAGTGTAGCCGGACTTGGGGCCCAGTACTTC. It specifies CAWSVAGLGAQYF.

Many counts were recorded for this clonotype. The rearrangement uses TRBV12-3 or TRBV12-4 and TRBJ1-4; the D gene is possibly TRBD1 (5 bases). V was pared by 6 bases and J by 4 bases, with 12 bases between. This CDR3 is built from 14 residues. The CDR3 DNA reads as TGTGCCAGCAGCCCCGGGGACCTTAATGAAAAACTGTTTTTT. As protein: CASSPGDLNEKLFF.

The chain is built from TRBV7-6 and TRBJ2-3; the D is unclear. Germline lookup yields CDR1 SGHVS and CDR2 FNYEAQ. This CDR3 has 16 residues. V lost 4 bases, J lost 0 bases, and 14 bases lay in between. The CDR3 nucleotides are TGTGCCAGCAGCTCGCGACTGAGCGCTAGCACAGATACGCAGTATTTT. It codes for CASSSRLSASTDTQYF.

V and J are TRBV5-6 and TRBJ1-2, with 8 nucleotides matching TRBD1. Germline-derived CDR1 and CDR2 are SGHDT and YYEEEE. Trimming at V came to 7 bases and at J to 7 bases, leaving 15 bases not matched to a gene. This CDR3 spans 15 amino acids. CDR3 nucleotides: TGTGCCAGCGGAAACCCTCGGGACAGGCCGGGTGGCTACACCTTC. The encoded protein is CASGNPRDRPGGYTF.

This clonotype was observed many times. The chain uses TRBV20-1 and TRBJ2-1; 14 bases agree with TRBD2. Germline V gene lookup returns CDR1 DFQATT and CDR2 SNEGSKA (reference sequence). Trimming removed 5 bases from V and 10 bases from J; junction bases left unmatched: 7. The length of the CDR3 is 14 residues. For the CDR3, the DNA is TGCAGTGCTGAGGGACTAGCGGGAGTCAGCGAGCAGTTCTTC. Translating gives CSAEGLAGVSEQFF.

Points on this clonotype: A clone one base away is much larger, so this may be a read error. Because the CDR3 is missing its conserved closing phenylalanine or tryptophan, this is likely a read error. The gene calls are TRBV2 and TRBJ1-2, with 9 bases that match TRBD1. This CDR3 spans 16 amino acids. Germline lookup yields CDR1 SNHLY and CDR2 FYNNEI. V shed 6 bases and J 3 bases; nucleotides not matched to a gene: 11. In nucleotides, the CDR3 is TGTGCCAGCAGCAGCGTCCCGGGACAGGGATACTATGGCTACACCTGC. Translated, it gives CASSSVPGQGYYGYTC.

This clonotype was recorded a few times. This chain links TRBV4-1 with TRBJ1-6; no clear D gene. The V gene lost 0 bases and the J gene lost 10 bases, with 16 bases spanning the gap. This CDR3 spans 16 amino acids. Germline CDR1 and CDR2: MGHRA and YSYEKL. The CDR3 reads CASSQEALLFRSPLHF. CDR3 DNA sequence: TGCGCCAGCAGCCAAGAGGCTCTCCTTTTCAGGTCACCCCTCCACTTT.

A word on this clonotype: A much larger clone sits a single nucleotide away, making a read error possible. The rearrangement uses TRBV6-5 and TRBJ2-4; the D gene is possibly TRBD2 (6 bases). The CDR3 length is 14 residues. CDR1 is MNHEY, CDR2 SVGAGI, per germline. Trimming removed 2 bases from V and 13 bases from J, with 18 bases in between. The CDR3 loop reads CASSYKGGGNEQYF. The CDR3 DNA reads as TGTGCCAGCAGTTACAAGGGAGGAGGTAATGAGCAGTACTTC.